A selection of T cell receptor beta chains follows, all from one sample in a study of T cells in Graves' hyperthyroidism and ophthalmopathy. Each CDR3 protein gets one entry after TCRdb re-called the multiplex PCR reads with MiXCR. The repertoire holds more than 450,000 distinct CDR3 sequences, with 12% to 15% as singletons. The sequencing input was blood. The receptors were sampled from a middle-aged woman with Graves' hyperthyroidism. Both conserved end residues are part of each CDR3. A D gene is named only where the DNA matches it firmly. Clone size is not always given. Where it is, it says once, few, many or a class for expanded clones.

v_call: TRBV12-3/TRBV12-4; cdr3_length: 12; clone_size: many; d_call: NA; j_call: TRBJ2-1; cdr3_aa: CASSLDLAEQFF; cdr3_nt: TGTGCCAGCAGTTTGGACCTAGCTGAGCAGTTCTTC
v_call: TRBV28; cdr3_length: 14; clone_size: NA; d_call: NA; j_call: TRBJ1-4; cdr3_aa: CASKRTRGGEKLFF; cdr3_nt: TGTGCCAGCAAGAGGACGAGAGGGGGTGAAAAACTGTTTTTT
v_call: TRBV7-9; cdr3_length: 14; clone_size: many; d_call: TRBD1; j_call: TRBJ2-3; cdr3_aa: CASTKGQATDTQYF; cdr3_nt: TGTGCCAGTACTAAGGGACAGGCCACAGATACGCAGTATTTT
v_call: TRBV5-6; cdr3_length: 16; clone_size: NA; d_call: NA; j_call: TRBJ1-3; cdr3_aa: CASSLEQGRLGNTIYF; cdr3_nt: TGTGCCAGCAGCTTGGAACAGGGTAGGCTCGGAAACACCATATATTTT
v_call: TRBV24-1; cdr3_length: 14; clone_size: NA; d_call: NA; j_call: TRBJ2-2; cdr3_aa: CATSPGQNTGELFF; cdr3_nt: TGTGCCACCAGTCCGGGACAGAACACCGGGGAGCTGTTTTTT
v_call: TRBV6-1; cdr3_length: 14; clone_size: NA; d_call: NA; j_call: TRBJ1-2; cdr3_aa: CASRAGGSLGGYTF; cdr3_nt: TGTGCCAGTCGGGCTGGAGGGTCCTTAGGGGGCTACACCTTC
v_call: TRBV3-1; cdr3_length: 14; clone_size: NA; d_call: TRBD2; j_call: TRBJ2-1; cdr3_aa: CASSLTSGTNEQFF; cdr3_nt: TGTGCCAGCAGCCTGACTAGCGGGACGAATGAGCAGTTCTTC
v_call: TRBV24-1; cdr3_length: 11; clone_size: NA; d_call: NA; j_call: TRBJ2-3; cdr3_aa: CATSDLAAQYF; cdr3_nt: TGTGCCACCAGTGATCTAGCTGCGCAGTATTTT
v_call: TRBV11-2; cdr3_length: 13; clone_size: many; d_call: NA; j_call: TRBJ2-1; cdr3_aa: CASSFDRSGEQFF; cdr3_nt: TGTGCCAGCAGCTTCGACAGGTCTGGGGAGCAGTTCTTC
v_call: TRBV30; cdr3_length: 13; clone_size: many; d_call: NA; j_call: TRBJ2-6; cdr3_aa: CAWSLTGANVLTF; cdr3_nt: TGTGCCTGGAGTTTAACTGGGGCCAACGTCCTGACTTTC
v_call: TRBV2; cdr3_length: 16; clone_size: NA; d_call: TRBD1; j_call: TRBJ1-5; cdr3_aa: CASRGIGQGKRQPQHF; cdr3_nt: TGTGCCAGCAGGGGGATAGGACAGGGGAAACGTCAGCCCCAGCATTTT
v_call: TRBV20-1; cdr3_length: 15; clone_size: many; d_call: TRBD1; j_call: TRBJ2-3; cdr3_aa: CSARDLDRVEDTQYF; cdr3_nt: TGCAGTGCTAGAGATCTTGACAGGGTTGAAGATACGCAGTATTTT
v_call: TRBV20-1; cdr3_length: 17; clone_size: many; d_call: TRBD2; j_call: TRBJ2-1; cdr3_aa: CSARDPASSGSYNEQFF; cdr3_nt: TGCAGTGCTAGAGATCCGGCGTCTAGCGGGAGTTACAATGAGCAGTTCTTC
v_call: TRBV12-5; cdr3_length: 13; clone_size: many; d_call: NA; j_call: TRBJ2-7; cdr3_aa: CASGRNLLYEQYF; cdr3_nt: TGTGCTAGTGGCCGAAACTTACTCTACGAGCAGTACTTC
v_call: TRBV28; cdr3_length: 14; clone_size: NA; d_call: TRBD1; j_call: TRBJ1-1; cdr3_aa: CASSLAQGATEAFF; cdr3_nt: TGTGCCAGCAGTTTAGCTCAGGGGGCCACTGAAGCTTTCTTT
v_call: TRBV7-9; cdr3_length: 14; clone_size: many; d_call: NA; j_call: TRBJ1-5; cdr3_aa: CASSFDGFNQPQHF; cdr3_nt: TGTGCCAGCAGCTTCGACGGTTTCAATCAGCCCCAGCATTTT
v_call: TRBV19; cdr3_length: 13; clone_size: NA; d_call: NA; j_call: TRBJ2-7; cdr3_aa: CASSDDPSYEQYF; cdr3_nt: TGTGCCAGTAGTGACGACCCCTCCTACGAGCAGTACTTC
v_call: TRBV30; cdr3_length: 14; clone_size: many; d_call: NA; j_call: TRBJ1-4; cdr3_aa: CASHLRESNEKLFF; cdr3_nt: TGTGCCAGTCACCTCAGGGAATCGAATGAAAAACTGTTTTTT
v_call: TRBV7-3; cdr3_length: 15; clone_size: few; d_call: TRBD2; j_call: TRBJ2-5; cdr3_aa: CASALGGEVGETQYF; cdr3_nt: TGTGCCAGCGCCTTGGGAGGGGAGGTAGGAGAGACCCAGTACTTC
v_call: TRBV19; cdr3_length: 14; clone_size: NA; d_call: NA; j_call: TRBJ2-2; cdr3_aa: CASGTSTNTGELFF; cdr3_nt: TGTGCCAGTGGTACTAGCACGAACACCGGGGAGCTGTTTTTT
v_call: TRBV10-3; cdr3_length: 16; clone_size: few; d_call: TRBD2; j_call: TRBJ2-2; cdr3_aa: CATYKAGGPPTGELFF; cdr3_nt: TGTGCCACCTATAAAGCGGGAGGGCCTCCAACCGGGGAGCTGTTTTTT
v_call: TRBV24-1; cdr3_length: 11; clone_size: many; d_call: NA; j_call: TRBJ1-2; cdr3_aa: CATSAGYGYTF; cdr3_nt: TGTGCCACCAGTGCCGGATATGGCTACACCTTC
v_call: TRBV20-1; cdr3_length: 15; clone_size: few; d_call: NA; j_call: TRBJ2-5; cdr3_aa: CSARDYRGAEETQYF; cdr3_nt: TGCAGTGCTAGAGATTACCGGGGGGCGGAAGAGACCCAGTACTTC
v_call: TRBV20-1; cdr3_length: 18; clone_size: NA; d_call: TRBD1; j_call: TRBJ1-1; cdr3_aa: CSARARPGTVEGNTEAFF; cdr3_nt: TGCAGTGCTAGAGCTCGACCCGGGACAGTGGAGGGTAACACTGAAGCTTTCTTT
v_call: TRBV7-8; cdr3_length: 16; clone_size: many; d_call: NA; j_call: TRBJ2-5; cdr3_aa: CASSLLKGRFQETQYF; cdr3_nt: TGTGCCAGCAGCCTTCTTAAGGGCAGGTTCCAAGAGACCCAGTACTTC
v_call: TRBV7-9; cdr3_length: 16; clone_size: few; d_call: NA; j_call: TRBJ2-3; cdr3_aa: CASSLAPGLGPDTQYF; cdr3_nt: TGTGCCAGCAGCTTAGCGCCGGGACTGGGCCCAGATACGCAGTATTTT
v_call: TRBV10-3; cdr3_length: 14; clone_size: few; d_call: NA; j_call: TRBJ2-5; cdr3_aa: CAISSGRAMETQYF; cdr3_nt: TGTGCCATCAGTTCCGGACGGGCGATGGAGACCCAGTACTTC
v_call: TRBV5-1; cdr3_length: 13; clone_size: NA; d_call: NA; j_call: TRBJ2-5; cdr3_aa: CASSRDVQETQYF; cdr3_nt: TGCGCCAGCAGCCGGGACGTTCAGGAGACCCAGTACTTC
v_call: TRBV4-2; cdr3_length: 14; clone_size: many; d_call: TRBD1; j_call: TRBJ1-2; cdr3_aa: CASSQGQGSYGYTF; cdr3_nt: TGTGCCAGCAGCCAGGGACAGGGGTCCTATGGCTACACCTTC
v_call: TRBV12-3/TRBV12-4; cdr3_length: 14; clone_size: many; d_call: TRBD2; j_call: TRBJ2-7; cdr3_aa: CASSALAGAYEQYF; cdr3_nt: TGTGCCAGCAGTGCCCTAGCGGGAGCCTACGAGCAGTACTTC
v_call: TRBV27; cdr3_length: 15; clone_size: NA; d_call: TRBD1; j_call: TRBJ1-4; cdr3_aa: CASSRDRAGSEKLFF; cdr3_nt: TGTGCCAGCAGTCGGGACAGGGCCGGGAGTGAAAAACTGTTTTTT
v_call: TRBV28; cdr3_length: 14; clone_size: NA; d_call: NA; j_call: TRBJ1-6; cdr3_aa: CASHTRVHNSPLHF; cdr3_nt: TGTGCCAGCCACACAAGGGTACATAATTCACCCCTCCACTTT
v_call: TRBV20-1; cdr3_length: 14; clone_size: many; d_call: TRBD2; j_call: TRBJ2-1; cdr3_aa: CSANPQRENNEQFF; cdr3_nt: TGCAGTGCAAACCCCCAGCGGGAGAACAATGAGCAGTTCTTC
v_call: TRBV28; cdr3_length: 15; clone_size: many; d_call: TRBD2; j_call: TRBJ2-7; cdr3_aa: CASTVLAGGPHEQYF; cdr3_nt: TGTGCCAGCACCGTCCTAGCGGGAGGGCCTCACGAGCAGTACTTC
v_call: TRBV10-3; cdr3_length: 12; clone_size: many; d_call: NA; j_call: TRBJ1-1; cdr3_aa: CAISEVNTEAFF; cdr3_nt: TGTGCCATCAGTGAGGTAAACACTGAAGCTTTCTTT
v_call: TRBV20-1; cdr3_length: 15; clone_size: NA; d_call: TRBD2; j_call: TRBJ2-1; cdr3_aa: CSAQSGGGSYNEQFF; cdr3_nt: TGCAGTGCCCAGTCGGGCGGGGGCTCCTACAATGAGCAGTTCTTC
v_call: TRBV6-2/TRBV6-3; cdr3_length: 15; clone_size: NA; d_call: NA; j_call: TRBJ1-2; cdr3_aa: CASRRMAGPPMGYTF; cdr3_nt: TGTGCCAGCAGACGCATGGCAGGCCCACCTATGGGCTACACCTTC
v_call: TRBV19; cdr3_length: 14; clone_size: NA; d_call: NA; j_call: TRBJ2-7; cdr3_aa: CASSMGQGNYEQYF; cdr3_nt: TGTGCCAGTAGTATGGGTCAGGGTAACTACGAGCAGTACTTC
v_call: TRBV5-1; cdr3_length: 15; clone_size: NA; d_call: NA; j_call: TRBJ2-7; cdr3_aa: CASSLGQGNPYEQYF; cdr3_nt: TGCGCCAGCAGCTTGGGGCAGGGGAACCCCTACGAGCAGTACTTC
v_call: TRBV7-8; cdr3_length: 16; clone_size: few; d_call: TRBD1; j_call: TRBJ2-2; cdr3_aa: CASSSGQGAWTGELFF; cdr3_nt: TGTGCCAGCAGCTCTGGACAGGGGGCTTGGACCGGGGAGCTGTTTTTT
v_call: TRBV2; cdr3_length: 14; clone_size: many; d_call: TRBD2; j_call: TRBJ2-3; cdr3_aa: CASKTSASTDTQYF; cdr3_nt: TGTGCCAGTAAGACTAGCGCAAGCACAGATACGCAGTATTTT
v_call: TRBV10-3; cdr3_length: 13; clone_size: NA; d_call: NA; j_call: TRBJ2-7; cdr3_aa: CAISEWGRYEQYF; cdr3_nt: TGTGCCATCAGTGAGTGGGGGCGTTACGAGCAGTACTTC
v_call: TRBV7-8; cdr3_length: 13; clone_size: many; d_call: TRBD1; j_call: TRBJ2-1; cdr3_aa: CASSPGQGVEQFF; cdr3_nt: TGTGCCAGCAGCCCAGGACAGGGGGTTGAGCAGTTCTTC
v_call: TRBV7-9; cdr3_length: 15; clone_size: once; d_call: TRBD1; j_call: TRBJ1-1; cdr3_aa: CASSYGQGMETEAFF; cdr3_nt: TGTGCCAGCAGCTATGGACAGGGGATGGAAACTGAAGCTTTCTTT
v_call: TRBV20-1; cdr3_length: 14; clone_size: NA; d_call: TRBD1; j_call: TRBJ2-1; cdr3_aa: CSAPYKGANNEQFF; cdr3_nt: TGCAGTGCTCCCTACAAGGGGGCGAACAATGAGCAGTTCTTC
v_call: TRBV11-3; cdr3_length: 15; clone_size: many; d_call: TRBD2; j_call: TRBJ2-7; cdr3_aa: CASSFASGLSYEQYF; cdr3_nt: TGTGCCAGCAGCTTCGCTAGCGGACTCTCCTACGAGCAGTACTTC
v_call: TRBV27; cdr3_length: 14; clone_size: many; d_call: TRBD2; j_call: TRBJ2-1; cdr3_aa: CASRSPGRYNEQFF; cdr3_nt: TGTGCCAGCCGTTCACCCGGGAGGTACAATGAGCAGTTCTTC
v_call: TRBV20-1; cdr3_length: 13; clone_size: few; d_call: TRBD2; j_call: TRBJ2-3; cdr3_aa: CSAKAGGVDTQYF; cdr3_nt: TGCAGTGCTAAAGCGGGAGGGGTGGATACGCAGTATTTT
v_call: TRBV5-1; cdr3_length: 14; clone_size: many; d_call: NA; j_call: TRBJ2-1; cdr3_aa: CASSSGGSYNEQFF; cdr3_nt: TGCGCCAGCAGTTCGGGCGGTTCCTACAATGAGCAGTTCTTC
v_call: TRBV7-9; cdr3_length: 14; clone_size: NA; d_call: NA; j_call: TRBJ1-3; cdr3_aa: CASSRQEAGDTIYF; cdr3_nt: TGTGCCAGCAGCAGACAGGAGGCTGGAGACACCATATATTTT